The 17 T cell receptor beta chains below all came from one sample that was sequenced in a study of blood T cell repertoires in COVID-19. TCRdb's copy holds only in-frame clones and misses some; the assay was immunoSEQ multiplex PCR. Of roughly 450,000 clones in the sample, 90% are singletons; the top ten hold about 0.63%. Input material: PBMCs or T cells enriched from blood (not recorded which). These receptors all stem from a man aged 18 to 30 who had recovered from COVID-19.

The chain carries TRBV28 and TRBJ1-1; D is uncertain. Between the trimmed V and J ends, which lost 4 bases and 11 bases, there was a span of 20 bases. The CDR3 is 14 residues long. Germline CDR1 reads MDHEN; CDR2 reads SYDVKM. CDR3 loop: CASSSYVSTVRAFF. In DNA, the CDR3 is TGTGCCAGCAGTTCATACGTCTCTACAGTACGGGCTTTCTTT.

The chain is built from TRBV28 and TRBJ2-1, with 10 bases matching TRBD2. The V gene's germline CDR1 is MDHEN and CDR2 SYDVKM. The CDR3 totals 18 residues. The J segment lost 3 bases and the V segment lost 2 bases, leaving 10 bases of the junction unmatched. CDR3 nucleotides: TGTGCCAGCAGTTTACGTCGGTGGAGGACTAGCGGCTACAATGAGCAGTTCTTC. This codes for CASSLRRWRTSGYNEQFF. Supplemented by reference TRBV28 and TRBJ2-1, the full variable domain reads DVKVTQSSRYLVKRTGEKVFLECVQDMDHENMFWYRQDPGLGLRLIYFSYDVKMKEKGDIPEGYSVSREKKERFSLILESASTNQTSMYLCASSLRRWRTSGYNEQFFGPGTRLTVL.

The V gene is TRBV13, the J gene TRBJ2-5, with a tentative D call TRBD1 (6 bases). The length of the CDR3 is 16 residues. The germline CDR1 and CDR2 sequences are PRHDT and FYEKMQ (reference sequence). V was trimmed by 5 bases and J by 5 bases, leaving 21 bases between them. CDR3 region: CASSIRTARIGETQYF. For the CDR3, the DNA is TGTGCCAGCAGCATCCGGACAGCGAGAATCGGGGAGACCCAGTACTTC.

Here the CDR3 reads CASSPSIGGPTGELFF. CDR3 in DNA: TGTGCCAGCAGCCCTAGCATAGGAGGCCCCACCGGGGAGCTGTTTTTT. The chain combines TRBV7-9 with TRBJ2-2; weak D call: TRBD2 (5 bases). Germline CDR1 reads SEHNR; CDR2 reads FQNEAQ (reference sequence). The CDR3 loop spans 16 amino acids. Trimming took 5 bases from V and 4 from J, leaving 17 bases between them.

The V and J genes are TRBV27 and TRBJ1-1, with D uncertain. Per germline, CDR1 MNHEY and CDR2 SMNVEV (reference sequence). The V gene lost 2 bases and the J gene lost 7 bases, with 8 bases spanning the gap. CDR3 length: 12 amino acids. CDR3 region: CASSLMGSEAFF. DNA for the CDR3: TGTGCCAGCAGTTTAATGGGGAGTGAAGCTTTCTTT.

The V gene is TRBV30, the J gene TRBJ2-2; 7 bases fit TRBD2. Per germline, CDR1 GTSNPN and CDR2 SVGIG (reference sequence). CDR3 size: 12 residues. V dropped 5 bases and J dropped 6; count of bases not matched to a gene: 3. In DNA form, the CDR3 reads TGTGCCTGGTCGGGGGGAGCCGGGGAGCTGTTTTTT. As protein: CAWSGGAGELFF.

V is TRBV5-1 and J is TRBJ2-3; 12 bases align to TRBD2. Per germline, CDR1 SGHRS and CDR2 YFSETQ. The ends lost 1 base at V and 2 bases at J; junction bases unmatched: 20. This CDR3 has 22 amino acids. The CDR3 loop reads CASSLPVPGRTSGIPNTDTQYF. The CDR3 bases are TGCGCCAGCAGCTTGCCTGTGCCAGGGAGGACTAGCGGGATCCCCAACACAGATACGCAGTATTTT.

CDR3 in amino acids: CASSPFRGSSYTF. CDR3 bases: TGTGCCAGCAGTCCGTTTAGAGGGAGCAGCTACACCTTC. The V gene is TRBV6-5, the J gene TRBJ1-2; the D is unclear. The germline V gene encodes CDR1 MNHEY and CDR2 SVGAGI. The CDR3 is 13 residues long. Trimming shortened V by 5 bases and J by 9 bases, and 16 bases separated the two germline ends.

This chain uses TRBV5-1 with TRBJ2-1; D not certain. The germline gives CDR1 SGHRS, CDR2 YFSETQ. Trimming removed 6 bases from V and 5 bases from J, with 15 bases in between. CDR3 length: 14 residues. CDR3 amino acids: CASTFGGANNEQFF. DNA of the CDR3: TGCGCCAGCACCTTCGGCGGAGCAAACAATGAGCAGTTCTTC.

The CDR3 sequence: CASSKASGSPRGNEQYF. DNA for the CDR3: TGTGCCAGCAGCAAGGCTAGCGGGAGCCCGCGTGGGAACGAGCAGTACTTC. This sequence joins TRBV7-6 and TRBJ2-7; 10 nucleotides match TRBD2. The germline V gene has CDR1 SGHVS and CDR2 FNYEAQ. The CDR3 contains 17 residues. V lost 5 bases to trimming and J lost 5 bases; unmatched junction nucleotides: 15.

The CDR3 region is CASSLQGESSPGYTF. The DNA of the CDR3 is TGCGCCAGCAGCTTGCAGGGGGAATCGAGCCCCGGCTACACCTTC. The chain combines TRBV5-1 with TRBJ1-2, with 7 bases identical to TRBD1. The CDR3 totals 15 residues. The germline CDR1 and CDR2 sequences are SGHRS and YFSETQ. V gave up 1 base and J gave up 8 bases; unmatched junction bases: 11.

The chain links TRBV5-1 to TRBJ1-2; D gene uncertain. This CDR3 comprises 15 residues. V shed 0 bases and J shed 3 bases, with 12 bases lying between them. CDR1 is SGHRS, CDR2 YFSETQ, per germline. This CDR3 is CASSLGRPQYYGYTF. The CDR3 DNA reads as TGCGCCAGCAGCTTGGGCAGGCCCCAGTACTATGGCTACACCTTC.

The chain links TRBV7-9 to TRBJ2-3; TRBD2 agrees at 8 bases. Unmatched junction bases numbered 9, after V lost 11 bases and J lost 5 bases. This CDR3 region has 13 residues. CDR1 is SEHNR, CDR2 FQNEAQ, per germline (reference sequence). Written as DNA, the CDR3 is TGTGCCGTTTCGGGAGGGCCAGGAGATACGCAGTATTTT. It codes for CAVSGGPGDTQYF. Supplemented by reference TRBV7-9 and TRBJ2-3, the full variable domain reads DTGVSQNPRHKITKRGQNVTFRCDPISEHNRLYWYRQTLGQGPEFLTYFQNEAQLEKSRLLSDRFSAERPKGSFSTLEIQRTEQGDSAMYLCAVSGGPGDTQYFGPGTRLTVL.

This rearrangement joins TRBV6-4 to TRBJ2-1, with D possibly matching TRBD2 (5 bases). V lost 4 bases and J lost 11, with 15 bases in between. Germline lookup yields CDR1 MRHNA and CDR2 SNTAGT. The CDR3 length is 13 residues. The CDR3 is CASSVNYGEKQFF. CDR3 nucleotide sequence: TGTGCCAGCAGTGTAAATTACGGGGAGAAGCAGTTCTTC.

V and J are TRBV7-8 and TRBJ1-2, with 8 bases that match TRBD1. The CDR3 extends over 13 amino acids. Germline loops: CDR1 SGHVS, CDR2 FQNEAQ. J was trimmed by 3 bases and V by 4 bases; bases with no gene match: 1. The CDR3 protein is CASSSGQDYGYTF. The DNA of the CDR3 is TGTGCCAGCAGCTCGGGACAGGACTATGGCTACACCTTC.

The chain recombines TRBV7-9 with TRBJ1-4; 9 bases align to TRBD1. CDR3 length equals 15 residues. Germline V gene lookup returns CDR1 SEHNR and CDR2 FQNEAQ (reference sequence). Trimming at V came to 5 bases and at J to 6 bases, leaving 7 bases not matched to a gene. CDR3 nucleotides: TGTGCCAGCAGCCCCGGACAGGGGTGGGATGAAAAACTGTTTTTT. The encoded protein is CASSPGQGWDEKLFF.

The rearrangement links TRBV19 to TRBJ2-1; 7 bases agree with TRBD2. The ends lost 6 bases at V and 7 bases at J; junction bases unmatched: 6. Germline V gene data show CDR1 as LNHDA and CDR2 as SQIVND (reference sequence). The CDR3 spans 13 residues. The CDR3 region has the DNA TGTGCCAGTAGCGCTTGGCGGGAGAATGAGCAGTTCTTC. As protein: CASSAWRENEQFF.